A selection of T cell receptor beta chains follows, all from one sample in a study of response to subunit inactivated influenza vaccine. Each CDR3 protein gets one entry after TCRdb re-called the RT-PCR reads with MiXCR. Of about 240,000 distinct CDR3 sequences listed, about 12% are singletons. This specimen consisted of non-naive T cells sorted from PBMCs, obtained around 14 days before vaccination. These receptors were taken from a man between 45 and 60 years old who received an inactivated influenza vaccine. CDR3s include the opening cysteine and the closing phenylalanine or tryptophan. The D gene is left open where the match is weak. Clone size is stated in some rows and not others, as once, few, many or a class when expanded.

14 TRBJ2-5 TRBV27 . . TGTGCCAGCAGTATGACTAGGCTTGCGGAGACCCAGTACTTC CASSMTRLAETQYF
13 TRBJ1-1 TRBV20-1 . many TGCAGTGCTAGCGACCTTCTTTGGACTGAAGCTTTCTTT CSASDLLWTEAFF
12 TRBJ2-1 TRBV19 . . TGTGCCAGTAGTACTGCCGCTTTTGAGCAGTTCTTC CASSTAAFEQFF
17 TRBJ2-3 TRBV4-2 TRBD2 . TGTGCCAGCAGCCAAGACCTCTATCCGGGACTAACAGATACGCAGTATTTT CASSQDLYPGLTDTQYF
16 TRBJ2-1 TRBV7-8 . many TGTGCCAGCAGCCTAGGGACAGCGGGGTCCTACAATGAGCAGTTCTTC CASSLGTAGSYNEQFF
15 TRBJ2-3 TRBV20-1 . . TGCAGTGCTCGAGGGGGAGGGAGGGGCACAGATACGCAGTATTTT CSARGGGRGTDTQYF
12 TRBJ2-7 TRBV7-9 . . TGTGCCAGCAGCTTAGGCCAGGCGGAACGGCACTTC CASSLGQAERHF
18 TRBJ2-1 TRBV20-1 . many TGCAGTGCTAGAGGGGACCGGGTGGCGGCGAGCTCCTACAATGAGCAGTTCTTC CSARGDRVAASSYNEQFF
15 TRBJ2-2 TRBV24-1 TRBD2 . TGTGCCACCAGTCGGCTAGCGGGAGAACCCGGGGAGCTGTTTTTT CATSRLAGEPGELFF
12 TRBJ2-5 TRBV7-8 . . TGTGCCAGCAGCTTAGCCGAGGGGACCCAGTACTTC CASSLAEGTQYF
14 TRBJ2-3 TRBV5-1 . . TGCGCCAGCAGCTCGGGGGATTGGACAGATACGCAGTATTTT CASSSGDWTDTQYF
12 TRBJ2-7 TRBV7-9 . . TGTGCCAGCAGCCTATACGTAGACGAGCAGTACTTC CASSLYVDEQYF
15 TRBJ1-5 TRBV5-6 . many TGTGCCAGCAGCTTGTGGGGCCGGGACAATCAGCCCCAGCATTTT CASSLWGRDNQPQHF
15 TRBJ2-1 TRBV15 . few TGTGCCACCAGCAGAGAATCGGGGTACTACAATGAGCAGTTCTTC CATSRESGYYNEQFF
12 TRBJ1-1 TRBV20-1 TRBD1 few TGCAGTGCTAGAGAAAGGGACAGGGAAGCTTTCTTT CSARERDREAFF
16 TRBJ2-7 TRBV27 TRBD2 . TGTGCCAGCAGCCCTTCGGCGGGGGATCAAAGCTACGAGCAGTACTTC CASSPSAGDQSYEQYF
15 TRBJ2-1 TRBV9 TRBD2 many TGTGCCAGCAGCGTAGAACTAGCGGACTACAATGAGCAGTTCTTC CASSVELADYNEQFF
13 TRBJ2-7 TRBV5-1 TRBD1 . TGCGCCAGCAGCCCCGGGACAGTTCGCGAGCAGTACTTC CASSPGTVREQYF
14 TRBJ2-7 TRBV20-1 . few TGCAGTGCTAACCAGGCCGGACAGTCCTACGAGCAGTACTTC CSANQAGQSYEQYF